This T cell receptor (beta chain) was sequenced during a study of cytomegalovirus exposure and HLA in healthy donors. The PCR ran on 60 Vbeta and 13 Jbeta primers. Assay used: immunoSEQ multiplex PCR; TCRdb lists only in-frame clones, some missing. The table lists approximately 140,000 clones, roughly 73% of them singletons. Germline V CDR1 and CDR2: SEHNR, FQNEAQ (reference sequence). Deletions cut 6 bases from V and 0 bases from J, with 24 bases between. CDR3 size: 19 residues. This clone was picked up a small number of times. The V call is TRBV7-9, the J call TRBJ2-1; D might be TRBD2 (5 bases). The sequencing sample was made of PBMCs. The receptor was isolated from a human donor in good health. This CDR3 is CASSRKGSAPQSSYNEQFF. The CDR3, as DNA: TGTGCCAGCAGTCGCAAAGGGAGTGCCCCACAGAGCTCCTACAATGAGCAGTTCTTC. The full variable domain, in which reference TRBV7-9 and TRBJ2-1 provide the parts outside the CDR3, is DTGVSQNPRHKITKRGQNVTFRCDPISEHNRLYWYRQTLGQGPEFLTYFQNEAQLEKSRLLSDRFSAERPKGSFSTLEIQRTEQGDSAMYLCASSRKGSAPQSSYNEQFFGPGTRLTVL.